This record concerns one T cell receptor (beta chain) sequence. This sample was included in a study of control samples from healthy donors and cancer patients. V gave up 6 bases and J gave up 0 bases, with 18 bases separating them. CDR3 length: 16 amino acids. The V gene's germline CDR1 is MNHEY and CDR2 SVGEGT. Data came from immunoSEQ multiplex PCR; TCRdb stores just in-frame clones and leaves some out. The listing contains roughly 190,000 clones. The sequenced material came from blood. This sequence originates from a woman aged 25-40 years in good health. V usage is TRBV6-2 or TRBV6-3 and J usage is TRBJ2-7; D unresolved. The CDR3 DNA reads as TGTGCCAGCAGCTCCATGATAGACGGTAGCTCCTACGAGCAGTACTTC. Its translation is CASSSMIDGSSYEQYF.